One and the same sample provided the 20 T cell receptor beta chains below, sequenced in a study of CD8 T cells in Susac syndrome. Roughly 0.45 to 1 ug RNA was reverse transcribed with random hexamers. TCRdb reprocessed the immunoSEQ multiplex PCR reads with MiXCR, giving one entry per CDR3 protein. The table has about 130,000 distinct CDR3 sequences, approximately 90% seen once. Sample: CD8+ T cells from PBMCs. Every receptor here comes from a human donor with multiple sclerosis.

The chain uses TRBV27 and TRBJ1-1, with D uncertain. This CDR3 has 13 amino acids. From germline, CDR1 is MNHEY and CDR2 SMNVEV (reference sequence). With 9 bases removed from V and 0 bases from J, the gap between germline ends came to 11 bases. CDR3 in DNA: TGTGCCAGTCTCGGACTTATGAACACTGAAGCTTTCTTT. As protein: CASLGLMNTEAFF.

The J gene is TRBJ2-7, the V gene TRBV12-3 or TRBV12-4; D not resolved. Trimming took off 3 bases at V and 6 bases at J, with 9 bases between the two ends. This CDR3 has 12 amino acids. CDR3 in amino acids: CASSFGLGEQYF. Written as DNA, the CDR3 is TGTGCCAGCAGTTTCGGTCTGGGCGAGCAGTACTTC.

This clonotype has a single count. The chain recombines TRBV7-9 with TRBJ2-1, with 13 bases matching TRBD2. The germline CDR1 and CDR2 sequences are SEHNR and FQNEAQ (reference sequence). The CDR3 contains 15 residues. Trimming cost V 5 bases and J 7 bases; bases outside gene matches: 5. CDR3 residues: CASSGTSGTVNEQFF. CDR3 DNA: TGTGCCAGCAGCGGGACTAGCGGGACGGTAAATGAGCAGTTCTTC.

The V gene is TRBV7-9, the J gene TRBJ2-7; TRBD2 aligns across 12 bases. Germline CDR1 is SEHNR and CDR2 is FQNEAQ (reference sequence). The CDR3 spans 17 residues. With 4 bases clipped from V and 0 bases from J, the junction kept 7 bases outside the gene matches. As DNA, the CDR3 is TGTGCCAGCAGCTCCCGGACTAGCGGGGCCAGCTCCTACGAGCAGTACTTC. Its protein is CASSSRTSGASSYEQYF.

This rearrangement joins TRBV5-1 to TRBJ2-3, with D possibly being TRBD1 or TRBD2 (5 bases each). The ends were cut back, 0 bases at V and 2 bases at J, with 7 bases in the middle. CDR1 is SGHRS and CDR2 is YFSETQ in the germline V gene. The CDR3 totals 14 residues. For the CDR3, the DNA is TGCGCCAGCAGCTTGGGGGACCACACAGATACGCAGTATTTT. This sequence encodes CASSLGDHTDTQYF.

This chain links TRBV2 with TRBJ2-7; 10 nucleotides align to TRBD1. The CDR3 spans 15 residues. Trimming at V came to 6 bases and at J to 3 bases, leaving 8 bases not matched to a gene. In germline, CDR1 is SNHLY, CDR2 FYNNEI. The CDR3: CASSAGTGVFYEQYF. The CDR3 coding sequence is TGTGCCAGCAGCGCCGGGACAGGGGTCTTCTACGAGCAGTACTTC.

The CDR3: CSVEDSYEQYF. The CDR3 nucleotides read TGCAGCGTTGAAGATTCCTACGAGCAGTACTTC. The rearrangement uses TRBV29-1 and TRBJ2-7; no clear D gene. CDR1 and CDR2 from the germline V gene are SQVTM and ANQGSEA. This CDR3 is built from 11 residues. Trimming took off 0 bases at V and 1 base at J, with 1 base between the two ends.

Here the CDR3 reads CSVVPNTEAFF. CDR3 DNA: TGCAGCGTTGTCCCGAACACTGAAGCTTTCTTT. This chain connects TRBV29-1 to TRBJ1-1; D is undetermined. The V end lost 4 bases, the J end lost 1 base, and 4 bases lay between the germline ends. The CDR3 runs 11 residues. Germline V gene lookup returns CDR1 SQVTM and CDR2 ANQGSEA. Looking up the rest from reference TRBV29-1 and TRBJ1-1 gives the full variable domain: SAVISQKPSRDICQRGTSLTIQCQVDSQVTMMFWYRQQPGQSLTLIATANQGSEATYESGFVIDKFPISRPNLTFSTLTVSNMSPEDSSIYLCSVVPNTEAFFGQGTRLTVV.

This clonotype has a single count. DNA for the CDR3: TGTGCCAGCAGCGCCCCAGGGGAGGAGGGTCAGCCCCAGCATTTT. Amino acids: CASSAPGEEGQPQHF. The rearrangement uses TRBV7-9 and TRBJ1-5; perhaps TRBD1 as D (6 bases). Germline V CDR1 and CDR2: SEHNR, FQNEAQ (reference sequence). The length of the CDR3 is 15 residues. The germline V and J ends were trimmed by 5 bases and 6 bases, with 17 bases remaining between them.

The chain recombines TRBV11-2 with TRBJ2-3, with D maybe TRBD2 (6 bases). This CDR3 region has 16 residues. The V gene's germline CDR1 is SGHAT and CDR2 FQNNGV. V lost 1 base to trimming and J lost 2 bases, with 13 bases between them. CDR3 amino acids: CASSLGPSAYTDTQYF. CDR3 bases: TGTGCCAGCAGCTTAGGTCCTAGCGCTTACACAGATACGCAGTATTTT.

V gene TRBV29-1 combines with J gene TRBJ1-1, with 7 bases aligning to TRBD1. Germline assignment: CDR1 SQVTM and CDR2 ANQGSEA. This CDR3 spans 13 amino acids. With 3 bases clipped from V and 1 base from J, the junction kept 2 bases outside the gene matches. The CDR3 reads CSVDQGGNTEAFF. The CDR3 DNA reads TGCAGCGTTGATCAGGGGGGGAACACTGAAGCTTTCTTT. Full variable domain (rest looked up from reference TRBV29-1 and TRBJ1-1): SAVISQKPSRDICQRGTSLTIQCQVDSQVTMMFWYRQQPGQSLTLIATANQGSEATYESGFVIDKFPISRPNLTFSTLTVSNMSPEDSSIYLCSVDQGGNTEAFFGQGTRLTVV.

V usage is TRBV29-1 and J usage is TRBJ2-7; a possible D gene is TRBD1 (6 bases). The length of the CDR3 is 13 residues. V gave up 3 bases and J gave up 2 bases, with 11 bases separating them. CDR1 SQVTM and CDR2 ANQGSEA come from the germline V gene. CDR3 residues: CSVDQGWPYEQYF. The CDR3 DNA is TGCAGCGTTGATCAGGGGTGGCCCTACGAGCAGTACTTC.

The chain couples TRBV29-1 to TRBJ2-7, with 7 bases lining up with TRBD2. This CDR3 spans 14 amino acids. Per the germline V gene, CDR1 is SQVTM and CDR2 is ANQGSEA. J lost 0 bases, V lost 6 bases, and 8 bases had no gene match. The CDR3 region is CSVESGDYSYEQYF. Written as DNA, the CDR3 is TGCAGCGTCGAGAGCGGGGACTACTCCTACGAGCAGTACTTC.

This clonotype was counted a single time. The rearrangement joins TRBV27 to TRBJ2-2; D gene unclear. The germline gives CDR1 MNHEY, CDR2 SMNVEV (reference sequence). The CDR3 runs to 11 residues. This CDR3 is CVCGNTGELFF. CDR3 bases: TGTGTCTGCGGCAACACCGGGGAGCTGTTTTTT.

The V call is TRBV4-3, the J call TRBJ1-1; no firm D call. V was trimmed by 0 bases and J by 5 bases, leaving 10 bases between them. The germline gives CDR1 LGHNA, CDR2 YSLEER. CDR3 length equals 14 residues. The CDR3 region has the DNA TGCGCCAGCAGCCAAGAAGAGGGCACGACTGAAGCTTTCTTT. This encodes CASSQEEGTTEAFF.

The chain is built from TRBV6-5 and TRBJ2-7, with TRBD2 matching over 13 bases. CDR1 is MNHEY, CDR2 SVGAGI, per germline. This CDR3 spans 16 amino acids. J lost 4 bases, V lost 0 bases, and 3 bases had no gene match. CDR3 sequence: CASSYSWTSGSYEQYF. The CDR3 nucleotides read TGTGCCAGCAGTTACTCTTGGACTAGCGGGAGTTACGAGCAGTACTTC.

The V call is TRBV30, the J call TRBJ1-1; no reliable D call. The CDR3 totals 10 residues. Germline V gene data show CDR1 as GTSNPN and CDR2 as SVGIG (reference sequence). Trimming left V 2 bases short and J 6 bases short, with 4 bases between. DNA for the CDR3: TGTGCCTGGAGTAGGCCTGAAGCTTTCTTT. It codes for CAWSRPEAFF.

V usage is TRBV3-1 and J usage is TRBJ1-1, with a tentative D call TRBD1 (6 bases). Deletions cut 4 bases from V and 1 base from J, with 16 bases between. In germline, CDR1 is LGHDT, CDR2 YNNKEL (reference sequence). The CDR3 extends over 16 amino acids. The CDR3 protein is CASSPLPWTANTEAFF. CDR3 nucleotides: TGTGCCAGCAGCCCGCTACCCTGGACAGCGAACACTGAAGCTTTCTTT.

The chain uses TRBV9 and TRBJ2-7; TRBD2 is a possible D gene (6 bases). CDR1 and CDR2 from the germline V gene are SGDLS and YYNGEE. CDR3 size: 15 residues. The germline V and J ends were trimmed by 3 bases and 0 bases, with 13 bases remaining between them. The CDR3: CASSAGGEFSYEQYF. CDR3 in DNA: TGTGCCAGCAGCGCTGGAGGGGAGTTCTCCTACGAGCAGTACTTC.

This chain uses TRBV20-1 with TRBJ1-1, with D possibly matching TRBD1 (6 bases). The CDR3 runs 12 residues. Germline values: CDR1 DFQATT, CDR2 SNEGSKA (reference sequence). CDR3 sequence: CSGDRFLLEAFF. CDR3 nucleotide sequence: TGCAGCGGTGACAGGTTCCTCCTCGAAGCTTTCTTT.